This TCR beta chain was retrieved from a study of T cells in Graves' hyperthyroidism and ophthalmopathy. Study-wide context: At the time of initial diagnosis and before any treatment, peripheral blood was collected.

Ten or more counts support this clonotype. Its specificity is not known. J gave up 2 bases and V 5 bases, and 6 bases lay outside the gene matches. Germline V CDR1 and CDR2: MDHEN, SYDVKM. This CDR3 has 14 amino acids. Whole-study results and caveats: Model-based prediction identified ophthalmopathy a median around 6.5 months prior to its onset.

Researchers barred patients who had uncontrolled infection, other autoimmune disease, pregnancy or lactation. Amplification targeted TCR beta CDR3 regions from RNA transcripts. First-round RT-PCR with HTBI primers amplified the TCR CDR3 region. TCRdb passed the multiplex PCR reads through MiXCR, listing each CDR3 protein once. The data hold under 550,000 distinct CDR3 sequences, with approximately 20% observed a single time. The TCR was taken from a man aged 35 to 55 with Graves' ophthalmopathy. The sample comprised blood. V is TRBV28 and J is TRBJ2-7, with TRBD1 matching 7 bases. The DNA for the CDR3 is TGTGCCAGCAGTACGACAGGGATCGCCTACGAGCAGTACTTC. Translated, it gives CASSTTGIAYEQYF. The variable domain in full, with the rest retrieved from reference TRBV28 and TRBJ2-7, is DVKVTQSSRYLVKRTGEKVFLECVQDMDHENMFWYRQDPGLGLRLIYFSYDVKMKEKGDIPEGYSVSREKKERFSLILESASTNQTSMYLCASSTTGIAYEQYFGPGTRLTVT.